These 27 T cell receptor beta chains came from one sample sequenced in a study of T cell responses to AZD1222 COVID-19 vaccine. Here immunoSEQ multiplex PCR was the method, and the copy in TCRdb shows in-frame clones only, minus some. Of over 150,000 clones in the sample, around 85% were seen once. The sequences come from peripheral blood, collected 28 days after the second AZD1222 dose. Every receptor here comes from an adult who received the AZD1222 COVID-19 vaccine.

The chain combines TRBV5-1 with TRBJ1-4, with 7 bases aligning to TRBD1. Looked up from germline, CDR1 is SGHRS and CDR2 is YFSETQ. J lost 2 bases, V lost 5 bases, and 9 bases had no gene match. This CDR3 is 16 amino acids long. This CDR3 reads CASRLPRGDTNEKLFF. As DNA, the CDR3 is TGCGCCAGCAGGCTTCCCAGGGGGGATACTAATGAAAAACTGTTTTTT.

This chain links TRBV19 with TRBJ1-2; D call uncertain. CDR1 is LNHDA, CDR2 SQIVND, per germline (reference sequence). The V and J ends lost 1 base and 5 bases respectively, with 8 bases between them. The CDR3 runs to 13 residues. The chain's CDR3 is CASSIGEGYGYTF. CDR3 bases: TGTGCCAGTAGTATAGGAGAAGGATATGGCTACACCTTC.

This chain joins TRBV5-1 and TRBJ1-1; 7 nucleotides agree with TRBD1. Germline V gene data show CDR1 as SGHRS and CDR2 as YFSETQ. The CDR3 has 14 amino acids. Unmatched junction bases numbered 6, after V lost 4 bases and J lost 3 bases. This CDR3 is CASSPGGTDTEAFF. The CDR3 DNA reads TGCGCCAGCAGCCCGGGGGGGACAGACACTGAAGCTTTCTTT.

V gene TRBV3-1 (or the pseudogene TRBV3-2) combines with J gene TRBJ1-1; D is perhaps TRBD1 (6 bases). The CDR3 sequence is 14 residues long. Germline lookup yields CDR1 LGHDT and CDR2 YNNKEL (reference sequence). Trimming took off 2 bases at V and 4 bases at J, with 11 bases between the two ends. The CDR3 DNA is TGTGCCAGCAGCCAATACAGGGCCTCCACTGAAGCTTTCTTT. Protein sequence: CASSQYRASTEAFF.

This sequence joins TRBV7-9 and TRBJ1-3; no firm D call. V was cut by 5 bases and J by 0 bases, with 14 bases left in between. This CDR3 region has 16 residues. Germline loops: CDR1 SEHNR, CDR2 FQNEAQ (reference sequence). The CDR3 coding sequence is TGTGCCAGCAGCCCCCGCGGCTTTAACTCTGGAAACACCATATATTTT. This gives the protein CASSPRGFNSGNTIYF.

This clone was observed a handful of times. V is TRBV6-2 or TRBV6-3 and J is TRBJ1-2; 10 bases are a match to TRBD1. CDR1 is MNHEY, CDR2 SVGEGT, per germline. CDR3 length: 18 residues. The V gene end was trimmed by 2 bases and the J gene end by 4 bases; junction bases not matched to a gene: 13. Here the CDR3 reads CASSYDGQGVVWLYGYTF. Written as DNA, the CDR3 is TGTGCCAGCAGTTACGACGGACAGGGGGTTGTTTGGCTCTATGGCTACACCTTC.

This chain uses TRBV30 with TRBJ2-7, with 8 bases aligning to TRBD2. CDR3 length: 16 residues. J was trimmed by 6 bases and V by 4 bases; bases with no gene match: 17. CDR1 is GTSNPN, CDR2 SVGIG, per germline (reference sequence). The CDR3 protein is CAWTPGGRGGLTEQYF. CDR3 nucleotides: TGTGCCTGGACCCCGGGAGGTCGGGGGGGCCTGACCGAGCAGTACTTC.

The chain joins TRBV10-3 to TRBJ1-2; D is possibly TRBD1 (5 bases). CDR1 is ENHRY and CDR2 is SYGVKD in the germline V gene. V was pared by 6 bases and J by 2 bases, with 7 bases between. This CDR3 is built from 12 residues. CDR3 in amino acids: CAIRDRNYGYTF. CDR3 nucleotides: TGTGCCATCAGAGACAGAAACTATGGCTACACCTTC.

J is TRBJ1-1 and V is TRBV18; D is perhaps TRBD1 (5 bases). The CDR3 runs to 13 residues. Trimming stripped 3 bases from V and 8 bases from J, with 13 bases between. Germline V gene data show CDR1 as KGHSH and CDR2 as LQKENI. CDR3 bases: TGTGCCAGCTCACCTGGTGGGACGGGAGAAGCTTTCTTT. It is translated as CASSPGGTGEAFF. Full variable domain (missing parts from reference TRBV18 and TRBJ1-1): NAGVMQNPRHLVRRRGQEARLRCSPMKGHSHVYWYRQLPEEGLKFMVYLQKENIIDESGMPKERFSAEFPKEGPSILRIQQVVRGDSAAYFCASSPGGTGEAFFGQGTRLTVV.

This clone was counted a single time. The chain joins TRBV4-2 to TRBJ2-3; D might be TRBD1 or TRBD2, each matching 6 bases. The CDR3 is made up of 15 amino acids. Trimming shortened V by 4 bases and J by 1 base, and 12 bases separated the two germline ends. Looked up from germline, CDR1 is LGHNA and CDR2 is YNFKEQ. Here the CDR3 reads CASSLTRGGTDTQYF. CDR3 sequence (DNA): TGTGCCAGCAGCCTTACTAGGGGGGGCACAGATACGCAGTATTTT.

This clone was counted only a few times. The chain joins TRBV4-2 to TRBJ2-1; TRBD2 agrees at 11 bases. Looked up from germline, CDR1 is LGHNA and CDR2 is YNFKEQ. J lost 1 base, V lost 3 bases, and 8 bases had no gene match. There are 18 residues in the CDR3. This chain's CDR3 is CASSQLIAGGRSYNEQFF. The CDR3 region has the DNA TGTGCCAGCAGCCAGCTAATAGCGGGGGGGAGATCCTACAATGAGCAGTTCTTC.

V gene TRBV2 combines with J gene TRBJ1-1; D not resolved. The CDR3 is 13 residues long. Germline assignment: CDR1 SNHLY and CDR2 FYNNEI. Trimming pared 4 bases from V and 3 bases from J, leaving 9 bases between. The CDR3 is CASSGNTHTEAFF. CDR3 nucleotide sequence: TGTGCCAGCAGTGGAAATACACACACTGAAGCTTTCTTT.

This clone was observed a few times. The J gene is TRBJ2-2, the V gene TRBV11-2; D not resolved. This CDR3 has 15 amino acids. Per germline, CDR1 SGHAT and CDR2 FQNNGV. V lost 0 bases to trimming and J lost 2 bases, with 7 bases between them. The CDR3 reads CASSLEGSNTGELFF. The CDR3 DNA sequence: TGTGCCAGCAGCTTAGAAGGGTCCAACACCGGGGAGCTGTTTTTT. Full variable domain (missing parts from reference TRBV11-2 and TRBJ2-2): EAGVAQSPRYKIIEKRQSVAFWCNPISGHATLYWYQQILGQGPKLLIQFQNNGVVDDSQLPKDRFSAERLKGVDSTLKIQPAKLEDSAVYLCASSLEGSNTGELFFGEGSRLTVL.

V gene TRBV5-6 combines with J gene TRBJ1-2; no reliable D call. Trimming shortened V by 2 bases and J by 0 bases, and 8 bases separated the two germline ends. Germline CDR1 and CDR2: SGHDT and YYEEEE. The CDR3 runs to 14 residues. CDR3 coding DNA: TGTGCCAGCAGCTTACGAAGAGCTAACTATGGCTACACCTTC. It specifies CASSLRRANYGYTF.

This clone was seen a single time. This chain's CDR3 is CASSLNPTTRRRSGELFF. CDR3 nucleotides: TGTGCCAGCAGCTTAAACCCGACTACCCGTCGACGTAGCGGGGAGCTGTTTTTT. This rearrangement joins TRBV7-6 to TRBJ2-2, with D possibly TRBD2 on 5 matching bases. The CDR3 spans 18 residues. V lost 2 bases, J lost 7 bases, and 23 bases lay in between. The germline V gene has CDR1 SGHVS and CDR2 FNYEAQ.

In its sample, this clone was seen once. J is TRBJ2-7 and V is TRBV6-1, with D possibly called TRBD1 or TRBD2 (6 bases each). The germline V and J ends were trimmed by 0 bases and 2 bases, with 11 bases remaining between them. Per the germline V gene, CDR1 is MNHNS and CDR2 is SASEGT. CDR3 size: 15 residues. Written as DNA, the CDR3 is TGTGCCAGCAGTGAAGCGGATGGGGGGCCCTACGAGCAGTACTTC. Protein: CASSEADGGPYEQYF.

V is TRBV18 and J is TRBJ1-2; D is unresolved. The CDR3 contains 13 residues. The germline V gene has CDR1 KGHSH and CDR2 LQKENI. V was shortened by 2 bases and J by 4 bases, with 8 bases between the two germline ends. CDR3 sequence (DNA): TGTGCCAGCTCACCATCTCCAAGCTATGGCTACACCTTC. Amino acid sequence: CASSPSPSYGYTF.

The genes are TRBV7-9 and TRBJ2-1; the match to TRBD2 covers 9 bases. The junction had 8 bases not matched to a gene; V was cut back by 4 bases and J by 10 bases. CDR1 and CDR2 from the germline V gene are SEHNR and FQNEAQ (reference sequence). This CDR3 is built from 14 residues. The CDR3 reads CASSSSGTSIEQFF. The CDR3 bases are TGTGCCAGCAGCTCATCCGGGACTAGCATCGAGCAGTTCTTC.

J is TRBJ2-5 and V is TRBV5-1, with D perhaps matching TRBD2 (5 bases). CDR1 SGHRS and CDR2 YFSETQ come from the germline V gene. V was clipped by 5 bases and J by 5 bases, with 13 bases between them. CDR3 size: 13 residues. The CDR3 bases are TGCGCCAGCAGTATCTCCTCGGGGGAGACCCAGTACTTC. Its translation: CASSISSGETQYF.

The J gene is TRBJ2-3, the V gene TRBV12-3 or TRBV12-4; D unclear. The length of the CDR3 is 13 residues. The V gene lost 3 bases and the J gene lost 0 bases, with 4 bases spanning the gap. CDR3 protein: CASSLGSTDTQYF. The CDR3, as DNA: TGTGCCAGCAGTTTGGGAAGCACAGATACGCAGTATTTT.

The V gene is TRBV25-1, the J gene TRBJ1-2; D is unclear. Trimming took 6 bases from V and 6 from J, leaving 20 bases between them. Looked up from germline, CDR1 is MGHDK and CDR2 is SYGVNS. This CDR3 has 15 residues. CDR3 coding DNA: TGTGCCAGCAGAGTGTTATGGGGAAGTACTGATGGCTACACCTTC. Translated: CASRVLWGSTDGYTF.

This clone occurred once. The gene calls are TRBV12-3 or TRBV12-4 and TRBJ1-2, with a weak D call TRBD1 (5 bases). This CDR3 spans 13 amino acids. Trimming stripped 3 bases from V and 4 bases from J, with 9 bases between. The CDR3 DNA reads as TGTGCCAGCAGTTTGAGGGGTCTCTATGGCTACACCTTC. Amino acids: CASSLRGLYGYTF.

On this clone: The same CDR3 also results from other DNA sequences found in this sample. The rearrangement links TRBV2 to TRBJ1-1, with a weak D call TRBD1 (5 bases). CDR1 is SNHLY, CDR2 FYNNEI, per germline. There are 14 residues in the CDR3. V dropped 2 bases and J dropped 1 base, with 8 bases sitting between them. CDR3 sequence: CASSERTGNTEAFF. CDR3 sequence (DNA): TGTGCCAGCAGTGAACGAACAGGGAACACTGAAGCTTTCTTT.

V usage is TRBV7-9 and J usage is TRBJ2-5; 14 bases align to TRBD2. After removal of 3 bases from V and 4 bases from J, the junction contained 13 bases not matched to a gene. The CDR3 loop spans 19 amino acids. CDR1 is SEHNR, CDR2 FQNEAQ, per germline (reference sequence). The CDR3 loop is CASSFLSTSGGARRETQYF. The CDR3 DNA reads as TGTGCCAGCAGCTTCCTATCGACTAGCGGGGGGGCCCGGCGAGAGACCCAGTACTTC.

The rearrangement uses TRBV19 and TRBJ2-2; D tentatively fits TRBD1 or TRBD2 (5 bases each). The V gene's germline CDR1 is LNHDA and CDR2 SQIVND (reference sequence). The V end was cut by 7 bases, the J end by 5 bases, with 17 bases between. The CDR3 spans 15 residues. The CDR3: CASMAGTVLTGELFF. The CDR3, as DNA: TGTGCCAGTATGGCCGGGACGGTGTTAACCGGGGAGCTGTTTTTT. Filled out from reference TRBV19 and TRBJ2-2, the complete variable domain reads DGGITQSPKYLFRKEGQNVTLSCEQNLNHDAMYWYRQDPGQGLRLIYYSQIVNDFQKGDIAEGYSVSREKKESFPLTVTSAQKNPTAFYLCASMAGTVLTGELFFGEGSRLTVL.

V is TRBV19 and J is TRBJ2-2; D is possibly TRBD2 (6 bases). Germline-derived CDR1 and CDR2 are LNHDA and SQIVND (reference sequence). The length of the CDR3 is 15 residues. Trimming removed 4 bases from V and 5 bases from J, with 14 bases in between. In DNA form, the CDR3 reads TGTGCCAGTAGTAGATTAGCGGTGGAAACCGGGGAGCTGTTTTTT. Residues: CASSRLAVETGELFF. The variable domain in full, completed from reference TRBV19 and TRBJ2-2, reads DGGITQSPKYLFRKEGQNVTLSCEQNLNHDAMYWYRQDPGQGLRLIYYSQIVNDFQKGDIAEGYSVSREKKESFPLTVTSAQKNPTAFYLCASSRLAVETGELFFGEGSRLTVL.

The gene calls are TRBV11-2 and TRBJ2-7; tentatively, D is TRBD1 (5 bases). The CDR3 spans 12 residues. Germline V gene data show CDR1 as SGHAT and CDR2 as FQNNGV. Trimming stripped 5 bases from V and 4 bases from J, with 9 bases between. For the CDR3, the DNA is TGTGCCAGCAGCAGTAACAGGTACGAGCAGTACTTC. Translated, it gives CASSSNRYEQYF.